This T cell receptor beta chain was sequenced for a study of blood T cell repertoires in COVID-19. V lost 1 base and J lost 4; bases outside the gene matches: 9. CDR3 size: 16 residues. Germline loops: CDR1 SGHDN, CDR2 FVKESK. As handled by the study authors: Using reference gene primer amplification, nucleated cell counts were estimated. Data came from immunoSEQ multiplex PCR; TCRdb stores just in-frame clones and leaves some out. V, J and clone size were drawn from that table, and D and trimming were deduced from the DNA. The data contain around 300,000 clones, around 90% of them singletons. V and J are TRBV14 and TRBJ2-5, with 7 bases aligning to TRBD1. The source of this sequence is a woman younger than 35 with acute COVID-19. Sequenced material: PBMCs or T cells enriched from blood (not recorded which). The CDR3 is CASSQGLTTGAETQYF. The CDR3 DNA follows: TGTGCCAGCAGCCAAGGCCTAACCACAGGGGCAGAGACCCAGTACTTC.